This T cell receptor (beta chain) was found in a study of low-dose radiotherapy and immunotherapy resistance in tumors. Study context: The schedule for Cohort 2 used 1 Gy per fraction every two weeks, which added up to 13 Gy over 26 weeks. Ipilimumab 1 mg/kg every six weeks, together with nivolumab 240 mg every two weeks, was given intravenously to patients.

With TRAV- and TRBV-specific primers, first-strand cDNA was made, covering the alpha and beta chains. With a constant-region primer and a V-primer adapter, TCRs were subjected to approximately 20 PCR cycles of amplification. TCRdb reprocessed the reads with MiXCR, giving one entry per CDR3 protein. The table includes fewer than 95,000 distinct CDR3 sequences, 9% to 9.5% detected once. Indicated time point: before trial treatment. Every donor's regimen consisted of nivolumab, ipilimumab, aspirin, low-dose cyclophosphamide and low-dose radiotherapy. As a condition of eligibility, patients had advanced solid tumors lacking tumor-infiltrating lymphocytes. This CDR3 comprises 12 residues. V shed 5 bases and J 10 bases; nucleotides not matched to a gene: 9. The germline V gene has CDR1 DFQATT and CDR2 SNEGSKA (reference sequence). This clonotype was picked up many times.

This receptor was identified in a male donor with prostate cancer. The chain links TRBV20-1 to TRBJ1-1; 8 bases map to TRBD1. The specimen was PBMCs, collected before treatment. This CDR3 reads CSAFDRGLLAFF. The CDR3 DNA is TGCAGTGCTTTCGACAGGGGTTTGCTAGCTTTCTTT.